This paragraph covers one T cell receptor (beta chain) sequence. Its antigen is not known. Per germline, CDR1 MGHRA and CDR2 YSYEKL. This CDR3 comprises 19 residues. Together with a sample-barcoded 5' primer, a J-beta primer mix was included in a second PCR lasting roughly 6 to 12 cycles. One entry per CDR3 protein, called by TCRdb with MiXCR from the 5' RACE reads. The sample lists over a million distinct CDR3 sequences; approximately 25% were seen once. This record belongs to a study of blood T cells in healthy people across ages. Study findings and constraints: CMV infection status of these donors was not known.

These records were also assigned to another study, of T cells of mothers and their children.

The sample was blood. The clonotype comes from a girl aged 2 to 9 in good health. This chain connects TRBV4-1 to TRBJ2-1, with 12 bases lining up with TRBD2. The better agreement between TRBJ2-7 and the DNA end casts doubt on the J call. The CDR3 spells CASSQGQGLAGGPGYEQYF. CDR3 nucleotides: TGCGCCAGCAGCCAAGGGCAGGGGCTAGCGGGAGGGCCAGGATACGAGCAGTACTTC.